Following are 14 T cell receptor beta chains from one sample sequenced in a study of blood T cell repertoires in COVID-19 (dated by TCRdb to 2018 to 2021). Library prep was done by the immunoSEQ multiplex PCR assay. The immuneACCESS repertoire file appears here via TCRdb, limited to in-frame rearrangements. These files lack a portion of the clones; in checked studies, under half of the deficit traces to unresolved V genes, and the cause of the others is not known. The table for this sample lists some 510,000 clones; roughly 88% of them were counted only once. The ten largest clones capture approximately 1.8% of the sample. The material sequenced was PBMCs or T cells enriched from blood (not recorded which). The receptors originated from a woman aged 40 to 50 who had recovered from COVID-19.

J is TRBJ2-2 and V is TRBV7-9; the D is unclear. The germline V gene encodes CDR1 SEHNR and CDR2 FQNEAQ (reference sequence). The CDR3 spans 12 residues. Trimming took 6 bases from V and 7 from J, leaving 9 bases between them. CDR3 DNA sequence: TGTGCCAGCAGACTTACGAGCGGGGAGCTGTTTTTT. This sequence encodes CASRLTSGELFF.

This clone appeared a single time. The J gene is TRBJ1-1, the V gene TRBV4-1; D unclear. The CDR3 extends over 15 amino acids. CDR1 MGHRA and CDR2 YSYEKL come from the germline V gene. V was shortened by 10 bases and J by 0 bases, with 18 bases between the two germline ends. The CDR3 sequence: CATRSVGPVNTEAFF. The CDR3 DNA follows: TGCGCCACCCGCAGCGTTGGCCCAGTGAACACTGAAGCTTTCTTT.

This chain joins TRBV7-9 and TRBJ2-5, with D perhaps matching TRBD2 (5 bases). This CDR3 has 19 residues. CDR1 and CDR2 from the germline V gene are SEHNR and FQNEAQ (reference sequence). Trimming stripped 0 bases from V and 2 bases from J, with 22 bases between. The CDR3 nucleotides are TGTGCCAGCAGCTTAGCTGTGCGGAAAGAGCGGACCCGGCAAGAGACCCAGTACTTC. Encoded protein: CASSLAVRKERTRQETQYF.

The CDR3 spells CASSVVDTGELFF. The CDR3 region has the DNA TGTGCCAGCAGCGTAGTCGACACCGGGGAGCTGTTTTTT. The chain couples TRBV9 to TRBJ2-2; no definite D call. Deletions cut 0 bases from V and 3 bases from J, with 3 bases between. Germline CDR1 and CDR2: SGDLS and YYNGEE. The CDR3 has 13 residues.

CDR3 protein: CASSSSSGPEAFF. In nucleotides, the CDR3 is TGTGCCAGCAGTTCCTCGTCGGGTCCTGAAGCTTTCTTT. V and J are TRBV12-3 or TRBV12-4 and TRBJ1-1; D unresolved. The CDR3 is made up of 13 amino acids. V was pared by 4 bases and J by 6 bases, with 12 bases between.

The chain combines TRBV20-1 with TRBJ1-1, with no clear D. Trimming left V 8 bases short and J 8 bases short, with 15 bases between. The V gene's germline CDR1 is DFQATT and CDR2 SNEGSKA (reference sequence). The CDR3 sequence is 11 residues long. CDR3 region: CSSVQDREAFF. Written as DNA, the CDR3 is TGCAGTTCTGTCCAGGATCGGGAAGCTTTCTTT.

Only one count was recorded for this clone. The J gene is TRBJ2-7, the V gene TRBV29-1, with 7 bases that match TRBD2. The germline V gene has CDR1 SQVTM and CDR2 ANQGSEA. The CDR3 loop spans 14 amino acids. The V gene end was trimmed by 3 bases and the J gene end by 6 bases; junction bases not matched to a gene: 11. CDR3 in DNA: TGCAGCGTTGATTTAACCGGCGGGGGTAGCGAGCAGTACTTC. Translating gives CSVDLTGGGSEQYF.

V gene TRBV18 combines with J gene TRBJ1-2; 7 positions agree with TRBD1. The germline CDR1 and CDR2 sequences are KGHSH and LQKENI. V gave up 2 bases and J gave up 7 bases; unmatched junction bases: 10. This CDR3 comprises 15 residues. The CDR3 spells CASSPTTGQVLGYTF. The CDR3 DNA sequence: TGTGCCAGCTCACCAACTACCGGACAGGTTCTTGGCTACACCTTC.

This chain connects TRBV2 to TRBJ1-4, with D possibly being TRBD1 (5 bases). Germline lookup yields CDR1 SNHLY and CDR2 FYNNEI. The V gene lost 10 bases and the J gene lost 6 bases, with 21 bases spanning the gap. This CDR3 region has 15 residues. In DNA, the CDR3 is TGTGCCACCCCTTGGCGGCGGACGGGGGATGAAAAACTGTTTTTT. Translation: CATPWRRTGDEKLFF.

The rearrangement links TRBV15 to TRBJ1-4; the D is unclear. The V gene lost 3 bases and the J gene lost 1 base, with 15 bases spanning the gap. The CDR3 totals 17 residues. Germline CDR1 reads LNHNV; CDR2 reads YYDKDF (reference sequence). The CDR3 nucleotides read TGTGCCACCAGCAGTGCGGGGTACGTGGAAACTAATGAAAAACTGTTTTTT. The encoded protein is CATSSAGYVETNEKLFF.

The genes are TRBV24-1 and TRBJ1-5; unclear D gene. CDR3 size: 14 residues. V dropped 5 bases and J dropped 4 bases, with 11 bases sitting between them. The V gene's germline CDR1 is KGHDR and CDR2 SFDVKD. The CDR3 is CATSGPSQNQPQHF. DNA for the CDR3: TGTGCCACCAGTGGCCCCAGTCAGAATCAGCCCCAGCATTTT.

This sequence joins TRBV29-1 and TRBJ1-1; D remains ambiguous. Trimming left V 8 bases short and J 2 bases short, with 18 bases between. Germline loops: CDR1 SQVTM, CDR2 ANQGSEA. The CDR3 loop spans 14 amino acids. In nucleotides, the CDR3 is TGCAGCACCCGAGCCATCCTTCGCAACACTGAAGCTTTCTTT. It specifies CSTRAILRNTEAFF.

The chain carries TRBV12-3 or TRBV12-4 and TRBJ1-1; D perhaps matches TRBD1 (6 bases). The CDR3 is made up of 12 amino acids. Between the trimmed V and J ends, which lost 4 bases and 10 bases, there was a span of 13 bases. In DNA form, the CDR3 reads TGTGCCAGCAGTTCCCAGGGGCCGGGAGCTTTCTTT. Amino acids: CASSSQGPGAFF.

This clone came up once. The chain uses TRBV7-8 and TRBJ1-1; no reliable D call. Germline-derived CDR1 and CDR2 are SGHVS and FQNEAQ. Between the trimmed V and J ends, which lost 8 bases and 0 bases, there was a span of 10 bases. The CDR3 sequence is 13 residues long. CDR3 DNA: TGTGCCAGCTCTGGGGAGATGAACACTGAAGCTTTCTTT. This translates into CASSGEMNTEAFF.